This paragraph reports one T cell receptor (beta chain). Other DNA sequences in this sample translate to the same CDR3. This specimen belongs to a study of cytomegalovirus exposure and HLA in healthy donors. The CDR3 consists of 14 residues. CDR1 SGHRS and CDR2 YFSETQ come from the germline V gene. The V end lost 0 bases, the J end lost 5 bases, and 6 bases lay between the germline ends. In the PCR, 60 Vbeta and 13 Jbeta primers were used. The protocol was immunoSEQ multiplex PCR, while the TCRdb copy is restricted to in-frame clones and leaves out a portion. The table includes about 160,000 clones, about four fifths detected once.

The source of this sequence is a man over 45 in good health and CMV-seropositive. The chain is built from TRBV5-1 and TRBJ1-6; the D is unclear. The sequenced sample was PBMCs. CDR3 protein: CASSLEQNNSPLHF. The CDR3 nucleotides are TGCGCCAGCAGCTTGGAGCAAAATAATTCACCCCTCCACTTT.